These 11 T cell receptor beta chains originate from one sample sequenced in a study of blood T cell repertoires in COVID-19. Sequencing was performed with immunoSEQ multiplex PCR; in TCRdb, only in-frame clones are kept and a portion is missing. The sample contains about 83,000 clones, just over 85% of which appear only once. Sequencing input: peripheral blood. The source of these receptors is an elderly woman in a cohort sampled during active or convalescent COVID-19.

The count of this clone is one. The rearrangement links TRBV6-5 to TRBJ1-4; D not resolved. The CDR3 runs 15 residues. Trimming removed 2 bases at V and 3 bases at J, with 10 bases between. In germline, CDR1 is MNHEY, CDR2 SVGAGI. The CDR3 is CASSYSPTANEKLFF. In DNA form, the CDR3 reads TGTGCCAGCAGTTACAGCCCTACCGCTAATGAAAAACTGTTTTTT.

CDR3 sequence reads: CASRTGLEISYEQYF. In DNA, the CDR3 is TGTGCCAGCAGAACGGGACTAGAGATTTCCTACGAGCAGTACTTC. The chain employs TRBV5-4 and TRBJ2-7, with TRBD2 matching 8 bases. Per the germline V gene, CDR1 is SGHNT and CDR2 is YYREEE (reference sequence). The CDR3 is 15 residues long. The V and J ends lost 5 bases and 1 base, in that order; junction bases with no gene match: 8.

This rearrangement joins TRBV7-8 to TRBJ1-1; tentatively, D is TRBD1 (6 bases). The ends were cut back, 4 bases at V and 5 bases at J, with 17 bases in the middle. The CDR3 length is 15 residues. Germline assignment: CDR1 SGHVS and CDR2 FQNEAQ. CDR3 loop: CASSSGPGGETEAFF. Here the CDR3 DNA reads TGTGCCAGCAGCTCGGGGCCTGGGGGCGAGACTGAAGCTTTCTTT.

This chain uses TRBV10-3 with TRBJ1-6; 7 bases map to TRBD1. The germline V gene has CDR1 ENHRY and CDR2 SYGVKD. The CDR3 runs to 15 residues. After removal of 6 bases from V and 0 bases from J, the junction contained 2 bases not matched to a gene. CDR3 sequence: CAIRRDSSYNSPLHF. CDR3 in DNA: TGTGCCATCAGAAGGGACAGCTCCTATAATTCACCCCTCCACTTT.

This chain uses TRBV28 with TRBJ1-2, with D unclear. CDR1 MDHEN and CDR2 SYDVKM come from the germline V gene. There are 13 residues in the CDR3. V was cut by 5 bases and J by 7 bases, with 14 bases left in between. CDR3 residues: CASSRPFLGGYTF. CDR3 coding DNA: TGTGCCAGCAGTCGACCGTTCCTAGGTGGCTACACCTTC.

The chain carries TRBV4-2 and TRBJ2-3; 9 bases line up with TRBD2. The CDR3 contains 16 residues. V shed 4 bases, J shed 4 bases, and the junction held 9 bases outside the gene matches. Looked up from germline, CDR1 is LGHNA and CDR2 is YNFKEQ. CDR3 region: CASSLTRTSDADTQYF. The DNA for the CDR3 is TGTGCCAGCAGCCTCACGCGGACTAGCGATGCAGATACGCAGTATTTT.

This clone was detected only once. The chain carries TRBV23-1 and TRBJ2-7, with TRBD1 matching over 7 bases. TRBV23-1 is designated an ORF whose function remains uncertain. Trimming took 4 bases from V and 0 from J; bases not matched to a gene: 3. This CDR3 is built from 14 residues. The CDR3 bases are TGCGCCAGCAGTCTAAGGACAGGCTCCTACGAGCAGTACGTC. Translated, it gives CASSLRTGSYEQYV.

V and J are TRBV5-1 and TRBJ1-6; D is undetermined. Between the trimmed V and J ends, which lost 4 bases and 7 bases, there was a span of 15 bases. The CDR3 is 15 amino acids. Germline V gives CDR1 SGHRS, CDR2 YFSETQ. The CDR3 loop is CASSEGGMANSPLHF. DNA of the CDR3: TGCGCCAGCAGCGAAGGAGGGATGGCAAATTCACCCCTCCACTTT.

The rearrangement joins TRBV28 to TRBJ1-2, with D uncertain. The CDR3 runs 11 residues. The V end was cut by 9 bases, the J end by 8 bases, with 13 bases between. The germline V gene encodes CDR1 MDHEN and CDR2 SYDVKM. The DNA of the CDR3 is TGTGCCAGTTGGACTGGGCAGGGCTACACCTTC. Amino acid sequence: CASWTGQGYTF.

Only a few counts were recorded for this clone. The CDR3 DNA is TGTGCCAGCGGGTCAGCGGGAGGGCGCACAGATACGCAGTATTTT. The encoded protein is CASGSAGGRTDTQYF. The chain couples TRBV5-4 to TRBJ2-3, with 10 nucleotides matching TRBD2. Per germline, CDR1 SGHNT and CDR2 YYREEE (reference sequence). This CDR3 contains 15 residues. Trimming cost V 7 bases and J 1 base; bases outside gene matches: 6. Drawing the rest from reference TRBV5-4 and TRBJ2-3, the complete variable domain is ETGVTQSPTHLIKTRGQQVTLRCSSQSGHNTVSWYQQALGQGPQFIFQYYREEENGRGNFPPRFSGLQFPNYSSELNVNALELDDSALYLCASGSAGGRTDTQYFGPGTRLTVL.

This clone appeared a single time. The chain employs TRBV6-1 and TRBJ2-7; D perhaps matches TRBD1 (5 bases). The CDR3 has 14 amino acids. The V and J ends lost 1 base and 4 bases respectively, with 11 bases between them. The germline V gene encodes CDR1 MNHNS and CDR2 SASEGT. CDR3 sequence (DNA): TGTGCCAGCAGTGAAGGTGCAGGGTGGTACGAGCAGTACGTC. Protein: CASSEGAGWYEQYV.